The T cell receptor beta chain under discussion was sequenced for a study of blood T cell repertoires in COVID-19. At the level of the study: There were acute and convalescent COVID-19 samples, and they came from the United States, Italy and Spain.

This clone was counted once. As originally analysed: By means of reference gene primer amplification, nucleated cell counts were estimated. This table comes from immunoSEQ multiplex PCR, and its TCRdb copy is limited to in-frame clones, with some not included. The V and J calls and clone size come from that table; D and trimming were worked out from the DNA. This table has roughly 180,000 clones, over 70% appearing once. This CDR3 has 16 amino acids. Trimming removed 4 bases from V and 9 bases from J, with 20 bases in between. Germline assignment: CDR1 SGHRS and CDR2 YFSETQ. Seattle participants joined during active infection and were tracked over time.

The sequenced sample was peripheral blood. This TCR derives from a woman aged 40 to 49 with COVID-19, enrolled during active disease. The chain has TRBV5-1 and TRBJ1-6; the D gene is possibly TRBD1 (6 bases). The CDR3 DNA sequence: TGCGCCAGCAGCATAAATGGAGGGGGGAGGGGTTCACCCCTCCACTTT. As protein: CASSINGGGRGSPLHF.